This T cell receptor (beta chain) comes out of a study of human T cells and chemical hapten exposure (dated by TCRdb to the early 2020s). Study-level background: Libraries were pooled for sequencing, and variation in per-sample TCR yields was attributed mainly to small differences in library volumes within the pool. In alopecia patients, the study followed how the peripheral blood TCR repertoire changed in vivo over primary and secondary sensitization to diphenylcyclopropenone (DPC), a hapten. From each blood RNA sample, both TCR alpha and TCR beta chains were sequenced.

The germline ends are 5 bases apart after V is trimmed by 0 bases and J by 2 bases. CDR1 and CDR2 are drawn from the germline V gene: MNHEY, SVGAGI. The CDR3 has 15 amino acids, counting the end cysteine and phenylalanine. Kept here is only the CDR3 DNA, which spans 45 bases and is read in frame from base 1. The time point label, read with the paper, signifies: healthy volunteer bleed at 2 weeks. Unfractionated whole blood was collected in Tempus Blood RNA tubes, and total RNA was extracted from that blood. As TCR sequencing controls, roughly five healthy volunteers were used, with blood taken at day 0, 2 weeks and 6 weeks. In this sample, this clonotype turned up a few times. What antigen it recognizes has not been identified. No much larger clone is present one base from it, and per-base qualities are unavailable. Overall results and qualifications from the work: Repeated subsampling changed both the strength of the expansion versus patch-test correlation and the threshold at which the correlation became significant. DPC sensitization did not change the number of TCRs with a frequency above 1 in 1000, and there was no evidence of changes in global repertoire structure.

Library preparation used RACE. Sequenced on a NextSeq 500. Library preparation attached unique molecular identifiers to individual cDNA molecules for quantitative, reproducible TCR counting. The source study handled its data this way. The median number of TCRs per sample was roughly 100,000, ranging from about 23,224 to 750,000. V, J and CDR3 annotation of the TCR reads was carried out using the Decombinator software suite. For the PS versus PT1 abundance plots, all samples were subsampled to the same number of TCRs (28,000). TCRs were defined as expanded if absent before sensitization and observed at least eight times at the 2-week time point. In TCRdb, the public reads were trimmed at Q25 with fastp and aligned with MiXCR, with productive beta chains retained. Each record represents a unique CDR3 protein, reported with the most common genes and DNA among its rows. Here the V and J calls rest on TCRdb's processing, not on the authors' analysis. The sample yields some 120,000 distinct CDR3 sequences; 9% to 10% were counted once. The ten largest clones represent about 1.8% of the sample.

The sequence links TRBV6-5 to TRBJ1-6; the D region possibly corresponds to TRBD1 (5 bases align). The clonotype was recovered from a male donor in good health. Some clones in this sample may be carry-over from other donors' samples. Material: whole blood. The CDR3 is CASSYSTAYNSPLHF. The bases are TGTGCCAGCAGTTACTCGACAGCCTATAATTCACCCCTCCACTTT.